The next 15 T cell receptor beta chains were all read from a single sample in a study of blood T cell repertoires in COVID-19. TCRdb's copy holds only in-frame clones and misses some; the assay was immunoSEQ multiplex PCR. The sample has 300,000 to 450,000 clones, around 87% seen once. Source material: PBMCs or T cells enriched from blood (not recorded which). The receptors were sampled from a man aged 35 to 55 in a cohort exposed to, infected with or recovered from COVID-19 (not recorded which).

The gene calls are TRBV27 and TRBJ2-2; 12 bases match TRBD2. This CDR3 contains 17 residues. The germline V gene encodes CDR1 MNHEY and CDR2 SMNVEV (reference sequence). V lost 4 bases and J lost 5; bases outside the gene matches: 8. CDR3 bases: TGTGCCAGCAGTTCGCATCGACTAGCGGGAGCGACCGGGGAGCTGTTTTTT. It codes for CASSSHRLAGATGELFF.

Notes on this clone: Other DNA sequences within the sample encode an identical CDR3. V usage is TRBV2 and J usage is TRBJ2-1; D gene unclear. Trimming stripped 4 bases from V and 10 bases from J, with 5 bases between. This CDR3 contains 10 residues. Germline V gene sequence: CDR1 SNHLY, CDR2 FYNNEI. The CDR3 protein is CASSVREQFF. In DNA form, the CDR3 reads TGTGCCAGCAGTGTTCGGGAGCAGTTCTTC.

This clone was observed a single time. The J gene is TRBJ2-7, the V gene TRBV5-4; 9 bases agree with TRBD2. Germline CDR1 reads SGHNT; CDR2 reads YYREEE (reference sequence). V lost 2 bases and J lost 5; bases outside the gene matches: 8. This CDR3 is built from 15 residues. CDR3: CASSFKAGGKDEQYF. The CDR3 nucleotides are TGTGCCAGCAGCTTCAAAGCGGGAGGAAAGGACGAGCAGTACTTC.

The rearrangement uses TRBV5-1 and TRBJ2-3; 7 bases are shared with TRBD1. Germline V lookup: CDR1 SGHRS, CDR2 YFSETQ. The V gene end was trimmed by 4 bases and the J gene end by 4 bases; junction bases not matched to a gene: 9. CDR3 length equals 15 residues. CDR3 amino acids: CASSLGDRAADTQYF. The DNA of the CDR3 is TGCGCCAGCAGCCTGGGCGACAGGGCTGCAGATACGCAGTATTTT.

In this sample, this clone turned up a few times. This sequence joins TRBV4-1 and TRBJ2-1; perhaps TRBD1 as D (6 bases). V lost 1 base and J lost 9, with 10 bases in between. The V gene's germline CDR1 is MGHRA and CDR2 YSYEKL. The CDR3 covers 13 residues. This chain's CDR3 is CASSQVQGSEQFF. CDR3 DNA sequence: TGCGCCAGCAGCCAAGTTCAGGGGAGTGAGCAGTTCTTC.

This chain joins TRBV15 and TRBJ2-1; 9 bases match TRBD2. Germline lookup yields CDR1 LNHNV and CDR2 YYDKDF (reference sequence). CDR3 length equals 18 residues. The trim removed 2 bases at V and 0 bases at J, leaving 8 bases unmatched. As DNA, the CDR3 is TGTGCCACCAGCAGACTATCCGCACTAGCGGGCTCCTACAATGAGCAGTTCTTC. Its translation is CATSRLSALAGSYNEQFF.

The chain employs TRBV18 and TRBJ1-5, with D tentatively TRBD1 (5 bases). CDR1 is KGHSH, CDR2 LQKENI, per germline. Trimming shortened V by 4 bases and J by 3 bases, and 10 bases separated the two germline ends. The CDR3 consists of 14 residues. The CDR3 DNA is TGTGCCAGCTCACTGGACACACTCAATCAGCCCCAGCATTTT. Translated: CASSLDTLNQPQHF.

V usage is TRBV19 and J usage is TRBJ2-7, with a tentative D call TRBD1 (5 bases). The ends were cut back, 1 base at V and 2 bases at J, with 15 bases in the middle. The CDR3 consists of 16 residues. Germline CDR1 reads LNHDA; CDR2 reads SQIVND (reference sequence). This chain's CDR3 is CASSIVLTGLPYEQYF. The CDR3 DNA is TGTGCCAGTAGTATAGTTCTAACAGGATTACCCTACGAGCAGTACTTC.

The chain uses TRBV7-6 and TRBJ1-6, with 10 nucleotides matching TRBD1. CDR3 length: 14 residues. CDR1 is SGHVS, CDR2 FNYEAQ, per germline. V dropped 5 bases and J dropped 7; count of bases not matched to a gene: 2. CDR3 region: CASSPGQGNSPLHF. Here the CDR3 DNA reads TGTGCCAGCAGCCCGGGACAGGGGAATTCACCCCTCCACTTT.

In its sample, this clone was seen once. The V and J genes are TRBV27 and TRBJ2-7; tentatively, D is TRBD2 (5 bases). This CDR3 is 13 amino acids long. The V gene lost 2 bases and the J gene lost 2 bases, with 7 bases spanning the gap. Germline V gene lookup returns CDR1 MNHEY and CDR2 SMNVEV (reference sequence). The CDR3 loop is CASSLTRPYEQYF. The CDR3 nucleotides are TGTGCCAGCAGTTTAACTAGACCCTACGAGCAGTACTTC.

The V gene is TRBV7-3, the J gene TRBJ2-2; perhaps TRBD1 as D (6 bases). From germline, CDR1 is SGHTA and CDR2 FQGTGA. Trimming pared 4 bases from V and 0 bases from J, leaving 21 bases between. This CDR3 spans 19 amino acids. The CDR3, as DNA: TGTGCCAGCAGCTCAGCGGAACAGGGTAGGGGAGCGAACACCGGGGAGCTGTTTTTT. Protein product: CASSSAEQGRGANTGELFF.

A single count supports this clone. The chain couples TRBV20-1 to TRBJ2-7, with 8 bases identical to TRBD2. Germline-derived CDR1 and CDR2 are DFQATT and SNEGSKA (reference sequence). The V and J ends lost 3 bases and 3 bases, in that order; junction bases with no gene match: 13. The CDR3 loop spans 16 amino acids. The CDR3 loop reads CSASPTSLAVLYEQYF. The CDR3 nucleotides read TGCAGTGCTAGTCCTACATCACTAGCGGTGCTCTACGAGCAGTACTTC.

The V gene is TRBV19, the J gene TRBJ2-5; TRBD2 matches 9 bases. This CDR3 has 16 amino acids. CDR1 is LNHDA and CDR2 is SQIVND in the germline V gene (reference sequence). With V trimmed by 4 bases and J by 4 bases, 10 bases remained unmatched. The CDR3 sequence: CASSTPLLAGIETQYF. The CDR3 DNA reads TGTGCCAGTAGTACGCCCCTGCTAGCGGGAATAGAGACCCAGTACTTC.

This clone was detected once. The rearrangement joins TRBV6-5 to TRBJ1-5, with D uncertain. V was cut by 5 bases and J by 4 bases, with 9 bases left in between. Germline V lookup: CDR1 MNHEY, CDR2 SVGAGI. The length of the CDR3 is 13 residues. CDR3 sequence (DNA): TGTGCCAGCAGTCCCCAGATTAATCAGCCCCAGCATTTT. Encoded protein: CASSPQINQPQHF.

This chain connects TRBV3-1 (or the pseudogene TRBV3-2) to TRBJ2-7, with 9 nucleotides matching TRBD1. The CDR3 covers 15 residues. In germline, CDR1 is LGHDT, CDR2 YNNKEL (reference sequence). V gave up 5 bases and J gave up 6 bases; unmatched junction bases: 11. The CDR3 protein is CASSADGTGTAEQYF. CDR3 nucleotide sequence: TGTGCCAGCAGCGCAGATGGGACAGGGACCGCCGAGCAGTACTTC.